Below, 2 T cell receptor beta chains from the same sample are listed, as sequenced in a study of shared clonotypes between healthy human individuals. The method was immunoSEQ multiplex PCR; TCRdb's version includes in-frame clones alone and lacks a portion of them. The table includes about 2.4 million clones, approximately 94% detected once. Sequencing was performed on naive CD4+ T cells from PBMCs. Documented subset: CD45RA+ positively selected. The receptors come from a man aged 18 to 29 in good health. Some clones in this sample may be carry-over from other donors' samples.

Regarding this clone: Other DNA sequences in this specimen translate into the identical CDR3. The chain couples TRBV18 to TRBJ2-7; D is ambiguous. Per germline, CDR1 KGHSH and CDR2 LQKENI. Trimming removed 3 bases from V and 1 base from J, with 7 bases in between. The CDR3 totals 13 residues. CDR3 region: CASSPPSSYEQYF. In DNA form, the CDR3 reads TGTGCCAGCTCACCCCCCTCTTCCTACGAGCAGTACTTC.

The V call is TRBV7-3, the J call TRBJ2-1; D is perhaps TRBD2 (5 bases). Germline V gives CDR1 SGHTA, CDR2 FQGTGA. V was pared by 1 base and J by 7 bases, with 11 bases between. CDR3 length: 14 residues. The CDR3 reads CASSLSRGSNEQFF. The CDR3 region has the DNA TGTGCCAGCAGCTTAAGTCGGGGTAGTAATGAGCAGTTCTTC.